A single sample gave rise to the 22 T cell receptor beta chains below, sequenced in a study of siplizumab effects on memory and regulatory T cells. The method was immunoSEQ multiplex PCR; TCRdb's version includes in-frame clones alone and lacks a portion of them. The sample records under 110,000 clones, 80% to 95% being singletons. The material sequenced was non-Treg CD4+ T cells sorted from blood. These receptors were obtained from a human donor in good health.

A few counts support this clone. The chain links TRBV5-4 to TRBJ2-5; 12 bases are shared with TRBD2. V was clipped by 1 base and J by 5 bases; unmatched bases: 9. Germline V gives CDR1 SGHNT, CDR2 YYREEE (reference sequence). The length of the CDR3 is 17 residues. The DNA of the CDR3 is TGTGCCAGCAGCTTGCGGCTAGCGGGAGGGCGGGGGGAGACCCAGTACTTC. This encodes CASSLRLAGGRGETQYF.

The CDR3 sequence: CASSAAGNQPQHF. The CDR3 DNA reads TGTGCCAGCAGTGCTGCCGGGAATCAGCCCCAGCATTTT. V is TRBV25-1 and J is TRBJ1-5; D is uncertain. The ends were cut back, 4 bases at V and 4 bases at J, with 8 bases in the middle. The CDR3 runs 13 residues. Germline CDR1 is MGHDK and CDR2 is SYGVNS.

This sequence joins TRBV19 and TRBJ2-5; 10 bases are shared with TRBD2. J was trimmed by 3 bases and V by 5 bases; bases with no gene match: 6. Germline-derived CDR1 and CDR2 are LNHDA and SQIVND (reference sequence). This CDR3 has 15 residues. CDR3 coding DNA: TGTGCCAGTAGTCCGATTAGCGGGAGGAAAGAGACCCAGTACTTC. It translates to CASSPISGRKETQYF. The complete variable domain, with remaining parts taken from reference TRBV19 and TRBJ2-5, reads DGGITQSPKYLFRKEGQNVTLSCEQNLNHDAMYWYRQDPGQGLRLIYYSQIVNDFQKGDIAEGYSVSREKKESFPLTVTSAQKNPTAFYLCASSPISGRKETQYFGPGTRLLVL.

The chain joins TRBV7-3 to TRBJ2-2; 8 positions agree with TRBD1. With 5 bases clipped from V and 5 bases from J, the junction kept 7 bases outside the gene matches. Germline V gene lookup returns CDR1 SGHTA and CDR2 FQGTGA. The CDR3 covers 15 residues. CDR3 sequence reads: CASSNQGAGTGELFF. The CDR3 nucleotides are TGTGCCAGCAGCAATCAGGGGGCGGGAACCGGGGAGCTGTTTTTT. Full variable domain (outside the CDR3, taken from reference TRBV7-3 and TRBJ2-2): GAGVSQTPSNKVTEKGKYVELRCDPISGHTALYWYRQSLGQGPEFLIYFQGTGAADDSGLPNDRFFAVRPEGSVSTLKIQRTERGDSAVYLCASSNQGAGTGELFFGEGSRLTVL.

This chain links TRBV6-6 with TRBJ1-3; D is ambiguous. Trimming removed 6 bases from V and 3 bases from J, with 15 bases in between. The CDR3 has 15 residues. Germline lookup yields CDR1 MNHNY and CDR2 SVGAGI (reference sequence). CDR3 coding DNA: TGTGCCAGCAGCCCGATCTCTTCGGTTGGAAACACCATATATTTT. This sequence encodes CASSPISSVGNTIYF.

This chain connects TRBV7-9 to TRBJ2-7; 9 nucleotides line up with TRBD1. CDR3 length equals 14 residues. Germline values: CDR1 SEHNR, CDR2 FQNEAQ (reference sequence). Trimming cost V 1 base and J 3 bases; bases outside gene matches: 1. The CDR3 nucleotides are TGTGCCAGCAGCTTAGGACAGGGGGACTACGAGCAGTACTTC. It is translated as CASSLGQGDYEQYF.

The chain couples TRBV19 to TRBJ1-2, with 7 bases aligning to TRBD1. The CDR3 runs 16 residues. The germline V gene has CDR1 LNHDA and CDR2 SQIVND (reference sequence). V shed 2 bases and J 0 bases; nucleotides not matched to a gene: 6. CDR3 protein: CASSINAGTANYGYTF. The CDR3 DNA sequence: TGTGCCAGTAGTATAAATGCCGGGACAGCTAACTATGGCTACACCTTC.

This chain links TRBV2 with TRBJ1-5; D is unresolved. V was shortened by 6 bases and J by 6 bases, with 9 bases between the two germline ends. Per the germline V gene, CDR1 is SNHLY and CDR2 is FYNNEI. The CDR3 length is 12 residues. The DNA of the CDR3 is TGTGCCAGCAGAACGATGGGTCAGCCCCAGCATTTT. Protein product: CASRTMGQPQHF.

The chain couples TRBV11-2 to TRBJ2-1; unclear D gene. The germline V and J ends were trimmed by 1 base and 0 bases, with 7 bases remaining between them. Germline CDR1 is SGHAT and CDR2 is FQNNGV. CDR3 size: 15 residues. Written as DNA, the CDR3 is TGTGCCAGCAGCTTAGTTTTGAGCTCCTACAATGAGCAGTTCTTC. Translated: CASSLVLSSYNEQFF. Full variable domain (rest looked up from reference TRBV11-2 and TRBJ2-1): EAGVAQSPRYKIIEKRQSVAFWCNPISGHATLYWYQQILGQGPKLLIQFQNNGVVDDSQLPKDRFSAERLKGVDSTLKIQPAKLEDSAVYLCASSLVLSSYNEQFFGPGTRLTVL.

J is TRBJ2-3 and V is TRBV11-3; 13 bases line up with TRBD2. The V segment lost 4 bases and the J segment 4 bases; nucleotides outside the gene matches: 5. Germline V CDR1 and CDR2: SGHNT, YENEEA. The CDR3 runs 16 residues. The CDR3 nucleotides are TGTGCCAGCAGCTCGCGGACTAGCGGGAGCCCAGATACGCAGTATTTT. Translating gives CASSSRTSGSPDTQYF.

The chain recombines TRBV27 with TRBJ2-3; maybe TRBD1 (7 bases). The V gene lost 5 bases and the J gene lost 6 bases, with 27 bases spanning the gap. The CDR3 is made up of 18 amino acids. Germline V gene sequence: CDR1 MNHEY, CDR2 SMNVEV (reference sequence). For the CDR3, the DNA is TGTGCCAGCAGTCGACTAGTCTTGTCGCAGGGGGGTGGCGATACGCAGTATTTT. The encoded protein is CASSRLVLSQGGGDTQYF.

This sequence joins TRBV28 and TRBJ2-7, with D hard to call. Germline values: CDR1 MDHEN, CDR2 SYDVKM. V was pared by 6 bases and J by 3 bases, with 6 bases between. The CDR3 is made up of 11 amino acids. CDR3 sequence: CASSHFYEQYF. In nucleotides, the CDR3 is TGTGCCAGCAGCCACTTCTACGAGCAGTACTTC.

V gene TRBV7-2 combines with J gene TRBJ2-7; TRBD2 agrees at 11 bases. V lost 2 bases to trimming and J lost 3 bases; unmatched junction nucleotides: 12. CDR1 and CDR2 from the germline V gene are SGHTA and FQGNSA. The CDR3 has 18 amino acids. This CDR3 is CASSLQRLAGPRFYEQYF. The CDR3 DNA reads as TGTGCCAGCAGCTTACAAAGACTAGCGGGACCGCGTTTCTACGAGCAGTACTTC.

This rearrangement joins TRBV7-3 to TRBJ1-5; D call uncertain. The germline V gene has CDR1 SGHTA and CDR2 FQGTGA. V lost 3 bases and J 5 bases, leaving 5 bases between the germline ends. The CDR3 runs to 12 residues. CDR3 loop: CASSLAHQPQHF. The CDR3 DNA reads as TGTGCCAGCAGCTTGGCGCATCAGCCCCAGCATTTT.

The chain couples TRBV28 to TRBJ1-2, with TRBD1 identical over 7 bases. This CDR3 spans 13 amino acids. CDR1 and CDR2 (germline): MDHEN, SYDVKM. V dropped 6 bases and J dropped 8; count of bases not matched to a gene: 9. Written as DNA, the CDR3 is TGTGCCAGCAGCTCGGGACAGCTGATGGGCTACACCTTC. This gives the protein CASSSGQLMGYTF.

The rearrangement uses TRBV9 and TRBJ2-5, with 7 bases matching TRBD2. The CDR3 loop spans 12 amino acids. Germline V lookup: CDR1 SGDLS, CDR2 YYNGEE. With 7 bases clipped from V and 4 bases from J, the junction kept 4 bases outside the gene matches. CDR3 DNA: TGTGCCAGCCGGGGGGTCTCAGAGACCCAGTACTTC. Encoded protein: CASRGVSETQYF.

This chain's CDR3 is CASSVQTVGSYNEQFF. The CDR3 coding sequence is TGTGCCAGCAGCGTCCAGACAGTAGGGTCCTACAATGAGCAGTTCTTC. This sequence joins TRBV9 and TRBJ2-1; TRBD1 is a possible D gene (5 bases). The CDR3 is 16 amino acids. Per the germline V gene, CDR1 is SGDLS and CDR2 is YYNGEE. Trimming stripped 2 bases from V and 1 base from J, with 13 bases between.

This chain joins TRBV2 and TRBJ2-2; D possibly corresponds to TRBD1 (6 bases). There are 16 residues in the CDR3. In germline, CDR1 is SNHLY, CDR2 FYNNEI. The germline V and J ends were trimmed by 0 bases and 2 bases, with 10 bases remaining between them. CDR3 bases: TGTGCCAGCAGTGAAGCAGGGACACCCAACACCGGGGAGCTGTTTTTT. The encoded protein is CASSEAGTPNTGELFF.

The V gene is TRBV21-1, the J gene TRBJ2-3; the table assigns TRBD1, which was not confirmed against the DNA. TRBV21-1 is classified as a pseudogene. This CDR3 is 17 amino acids long. The CDR3 sequence is CASSKAPGPRSTGTQYF. CDR3 sequence (DNA): TGTGCCAGCAGCAAAGCCCCAGGACCGCGGAGCACAGGTACGCAGTATTTT.

The chain recombines TRBV6-1 with TRBJ2-6, with D hard to call. V lost 5 bases, J lost 1 base, and 6 bases lay in between. The CDR3 contains 14 residues. Germline CDR1 is MNHNS and CDR2 is SASEGT. CDR3 sequence (DNA): TGTGCCAGCAGTCAACTATCTGGGGCCAACGTCCTGACTTTC. Its protein is CASSQLSGANVLTF.

V gene TRBV14 combines with J gene TRBJ1-2; D not resolved. This CDR3 spans 13 amino acids. V shed 1 base and J shed 7 bases, with 10 bases lying between them. The V gene's germline CDR1 is SGHDN and CDR2 FVKESK. CDR3 coding DNA: TGTGCCAGCAGCCAAGTCATTAGAGTTGGCTACACCTTC. This codes for CASSQVIRVGYTF.

This chain connects TRBV5-1 to TRBJ2-5; no reliable D call. The germline V gene encodes CDR1 SGHRS and CDR2 YFSETQ. The CDR3 has 13 residues. V gave up 0 bases and J gave up 2 bases, with 5 bases separating them. The CDR3 sequence: CASSLAMQETQYF. In DNA, the CDR3 is TGCGCCAGCAGCTTGGCAATGCAAGAGACCCAGTACTTC.